Below, 16 T cell receptor beta chains from the same sample are listed, as sequenced in a study of blood T cell repertoires in COVID-19. TCRdb's table, derived via immunoSEQ multiplex PCR, lists solely in-frame clones and lacks some. The table shows 160,000 or so clones, with over 70% occurring only once. Input material: PBMCs or T cells enriched from blood (not recorded which). The receptor source for this set is a woman aged 35 to 49 with acute COVID-19.

The chain employs TRBV7-9 and TRBJ2-1; 10 nucleotides line up with TRBD1. CDR3 length: 15 amino acids. Unmatched junction bases numbered 10, after V lost 5 bases and J lost 9 bases. Germline CDR1 reads SEHNR; CDR2 reads FQNEAQ (reference sequence). The CDR3, as DNA: TGTGCCAGCAGCGTCAGACAGGGGGCGGTGGGTGAGCAGTTCTTC. It yields the protein CASSVRQGAVGEQFF.

This chain uses TRBV6-1 with TRBJ1-4, with 11 bases identical to TRBD1. Trimming took 2 bases from V and 7 from J; bases not matched to a gene: 9. The CDR3 sequence is 17 residues long. Germline V gene lookup returns CDR1 MNHNS and CDR2 SASEGT. The DNA of the CDR3 is TGTGCCAGCAGTGAAAACATCTTGGGGACAGGGGGTGAAAAACTGTTTTTT. Translated: CASSENILGTGGEKLFF.

V usage is TRBV29-1 and J usage is TRBJ2-3; 11 bases align to TRBD2. CDR3 length equals 14 residues. V was pared by 7 bases and J by 2 bases, with 5 bases of the junction left unmatched. CDR1 is SQVTM, CDR2 ANQGSEA, per germline. The CDR3 nucleotides are TGCAGCGCTGGACTAGCGGGCCTCACAGATACGCAGTATTTT. The encoded protein is CSAGLAGLTDTQYF.

In this sample, this clone turned up once. The J gene is TRBJ2-5, the V gene TRBV5-1; 9 positions agree with TRBD2. This CDR3 comprises 15 residues. Trimming cost V 1 base and J 5 bases; bases outside gene matches: 6. Germline V CDR1 and CDR2: SGHRS, YFSETQ. DNA for the CDR3: TGCGCCAGCAGCTTGAGCCTAGCGGGATATGAGACCCAGTACTTC. Its protein product is CASSLSLAGYETQYF.

The genes are TRBV3-1 (or the pseudogene TRBV3-2) and TRBJ1-4, with D uncertain. In germline, CDR1 is LGHDT, CDR2 YNNKEL (reference sequence). The CDR3 sequence is 14 residues long. The V gene lost 4 bases and the J gene lost 8 bases, with 14 bases spanning the gap. The CDR3 nucleotides read TGTGCCAGCAGCCCAACGGGTCTCAAGGAAAAACTGTTTTTT. Amino acids: CASSPTGLKEKLFF.

The rearrangement uses TRBV2 and TRBJ2-7; 10 bases map to TRBD2. The CDR3 is 16 amino acids. Trimming at V came to 7 bases and at J to 3 bases, leaving 12 bases not matched to a gene. The V gene's germline CDR1 is SNHLY and CDR2 FYNNEI. The CDR3 sequence is CASTSGEAGGDYEQYV. CDR3 in DNA: TGTGCCAGCACCTCCGGAGAAGCGGGAGGGGACTACGAGCAGTACGTC.

The rearrangement links TRBV6-5 to TRBJ2-7, with unresolved D. Per the germline V gene, CDR1 is MNHEY and CDR2 is SVGAGI. The CDR3 contains 13 residues. Trimming left V 6 bases short and J 2 bases short, with 11 bases between. DNA for the CDR3: TGTGCCAGCAGATTCCCCACAGCCTACGAGCAGTACTTC. This codes for CASRFPTAYEQYF.

The V and J genes are TRBV24-1 and TRBJ2-3; 9 bases are shared with TRBD2. This CDR3 is built from 13 residues. V lost 7 bases to trimming and J lost 5 bases; unmatched junction nucleotides: 3. Germline-derived CDR1 and CDR2 are KGHDR and SFDVKD. The CDR3 DNA sequence: TGTGCCACCAGAGCGGGAGGTGGAGATACGCAGTATTTT. It yields the protein CATRAGGGDTQYF.

CDR3 residues: CASSVTGTQYF. The CDR3 nucleotides read TGTGCCAGCAGCGTCACCGGGACCCAGTACTTC. The V gene is TRBV5-6, the J gene TRBJ2-5, with D unclear. Trimming took off 4 bases at V and 7 bases at J, with 8 bases between the two ends. Germline CDR1 is SGHDT and CDR2 is YYEEEE. The length of the CDR3 is 11 residues.

The V gene is TRBV19, the J gene TRBJ2-1; 8 bases are a match to TRBD2. Germline V gene lookup returns CDR1 LNHDA and CDR2 SQIVND (reference sequence). Unmatched junction bases numbered 3, after V lost 5 bases and J lost 6 bases. The CDR3 consists of 13 residues. The CDR3 reads CASSLLAVNEQFF. CDR3 nucleotide sequence: TGTGCCAGTAGTTTACTAGCGGTCAATGAGCAGTTCTTC.

The chain joins TRBV12-1 to TRBJ2-1; TRBD2 reflects the table's D call only, with no check against the DNA. TRBV12-1 is a pseudogene segment. The CDR3 is 18 residues long. CDR3 sequence (DNA): TGTGCCAGCGGTTCCGGGACTAGCGGGAGACACGACTACAATGAGCAGTTCTTC. This sequence encodes CASGSGTSGRHDYNEQFF.

J is TRBJ1-2 and V is TRBV5-1; TRBD1 agrees at 7 bases. Germline V gene sequence: CDR1 SGHRS, CDR2 YFSETQ. This CDR3 is built from 13 residues. J was trimmed by 8 bases and V by 3 bases; bases with no gene match: 7. The CDR3 sequence: CASSSTGERGYTF. CDR3 coding DNA: TGCGCCAGCAGCTCCACAGGGGAACGCGGCTACACCTTC.

At least ten counts were recorded for this clone. This rearrangement joins TRBV6-5 to TRBJ1-1; D gene unclear. The CDR3 is made up of 14 amino acids. Germline assignment: CDR1 MNHEY and CDR2 SVGAGI. The germline V and J ends were trimmed by 7 bases and 4 bases, with 16 bases remaining between them. The CDR3 reads CASIDIAFGTEAFF. CDR3 in DNA: TGTGCCAGCATAGACATCGCATTCGGCACTGAAGCTTTCTTT.

Only a few counts were recorded for this clone. The rearrangement links TRBV3-1 (or the pseudogene TRBV3-2) to TRBJ1-1; no firm D call. The CDR3 has 14 amino acids. V lost 1 base and J lost 3, with 9 bases in between. Germline loops: CDR1 LGHDT, CDR2 YNNKEL (reference sequence). This CDR3 reads CASSQATGYTEAFF. CDR3 in DNA: TGTGCCAGCAGCCAAGCTACGGGGTACACTGAAGCTTTCTTT.

The rearrangement joins TRBV6-5 to TRBJ1-5; TRBD1 is a possible D gene (6 bases). The CDR3 covers 14 residues. Germline V gives CDR1 MNHEY, CDR2 SVGAGI. The V and J ends lost 8 bases and 2 bases respectively, with 13 bases between them. This chain's CDR3 is CASLRDNGNQPQHF. CDR3 in DNA: TGTGCCAGCCTCCGGGACAATGGCAATCAGCCCCAGCATTTT.

The V gene is TRBV2, the J gene TRBJ1-5; 8 nucleotides line up with TRBD1. V was pared by 3 bases and J by 0 bases, with 4 bases of the junction left unmatched. This CDR3 has 16 amino acids. Germline V CDR1 and CDR2: SNHLY, FYNNEI. Here the CDR3 reads CASSETGEYSNQPQHF. The CDR3 DNA is TGTGCCAGCAGTGAGACAGGGGAGTATAGCAATCAGCCCCAGCATTTT.